The 11 T cell receptor beta chains listed next were all sequenced from one sample in a study of CD8+CD57+ T cells in acquired aplastic anemia (dated by TCRdb to 2017 to 2018). Flow cytometry had shown CD8+CD57+ cell expansion in the patients selected for sequencing. For sequencing, an Illumina HiSeq 2000 was employed. Genomic DNA was used as template for profiling of TCR beta VDJ combinations and CDR3 sequences. TCRdb took the public reads, trimmed them with fastp at Q25, ran MiXCR for clone calling and kept in-frame beta chains. A single entry per CDR3 protein holds the most common genes and DNA from its merged rows. The table for this sample lists approximately 150,000 distinct CDR3 sequences; under 55% of them were counted only once. The ten most abundant clones make up roughly 1.1% of the sample. Source material: sorted CD4+, CD8+, or CD8+CD57+ T cells (not recorded which) from PBMCs. The receptors were gathered from a human donor with aplastic anemia.

Remarks on this clonotype: The junction shows a germline mismatch at one end, possibly a read error. The chain recombines TRBV20-1 with TRBJ1-3; the D gene is possibly TRBD1 (5 bases). The CDR3 is 14 amino acids. Germline assignment: CDR1 DFQATT and CDR2 SNEGSKA (reference sequence). The CDR3: CSARRGSSGSTIYF. The DNA of the CDR3 is TGCAGTGCTAGGAGGGGTAGCTCTGGAAGCACCATATATTTT.

The chain carries TRBV7-3 and TRBJ2-7; no clear D gene. Germline V CDR1 and CDR2: SGHTA, FQGTGA. This CDR3 spans 13 amino acids. Trimming cost V 3 bases and J 3 bases, with 9 bases left between them. CDR3: CASSFLGNYEQYF. CDR3 coding DNA: TGTGCCAGCAGCTTCCTGGGTAACTACGAGCAGTACTTC.

This clonotype was observed at least ten times. The chain links TRBV12-3 or TRBV12-4 to TRBJ1-1, with D perhaps matching TRBD1 (6 bases). V dropped 2 bases and J dropped 6 bases, with 13 bases sitting between them. CDR3 length: 14 residues. The CDR3 region is CASSLRGFIPEAFF. The DNA of the CDR3 is TGTGCCAGCAGTTTAAGGGGGTTTATTCCTGAAGCTTTCTTT.

This clonotype showed up many times. This chain connects TRBV7-2 to TRBJ2-1, with a possible D match to TRBD1 (6 bases). The CDR3 extends over 14 amino acids. V was cut by 4 bases and J by 4 bases, with 11 bases left in between. CDR1 and CDR2 (germline): SGHTA, FQGNSA. In DNA, the CDR3 is TGTGCCAGCAGCTACCAGAGGGGGTACAATGAGCAGTTCTTC. It codes for CASSYQRGYNEQFF.

There are many counts of this clonotype. The gene calls are TRBV25-1 and TRBJ1-4; D remains unclear. CDR1 MGHDK and CDR2 SYGVNS come from the germline V gene. Trimming pared 6 bases from V and 0 bases from J, leaving 11 bases between. CDR3 size: 15 residues. Here the CDR3 reads CASRDTQATNEKLFF. As DNA, the CDR3 is TGTGCCAGCAGAGATACACAAGCAACTAATGAAAAACTGTTTTTT.

This clonotype has ten or more counts. The rearrangement links TRBV6-5 to TRBJ2-5; 9 bases match TRBD1. The CDR3 spans 14 residues. J was trimmed by 7 bases and V by 6 bases; bases with no gene match: 9. Germline V gene sequence: CDR1 MNHEY, CDR2 SVGAGI. Written as DNA, the CDR3 is TGTGCCAGCAGGGGGTTGGGACAGGGAGGGACCCAGTACTTC. Amino acid sequence: CASRGLGQGGTQYF.

At least ten counts were recorded for this clonotype. V is TRBV7-6 and J is TRBJ2-1, with D perhaps TRBD2 (6 bases). Germline V lookup: CDR1 SGHVS, CDR2 FNYEAQ. V was trimmed by 3 bases and J by 8 bases, leaving 14 bases between them. CDR3 length: 14 residues. CDR3 coding DNA: TGTGCCAGCAGCTTGGAGGGGAGGAGGGATGAGCAGTTCTTC. This gives the protein CASSLEGRRDEQFF.

This clonotype has just a few counts. The DNA of the CDR3 is TGCAGCGTTGAAGTAGACAGGGAGTCAGAGACCCAGTACTTC. Protein: CSVEVDRESETQYF. J is TRBJ2-5 and V is TRBV29-1; TRBD1 matches 7 bases. The CDR3 covers 14 residues. Germline CDR1 is SQVTM and CDR2 is ANQGSEA. Trimming took 1 base from V and 4 from J; bases not matched to a gene: 6.

The CDR3 protein is CSARDVRGSYEQYF. In DNA, the CDR3 is TGCAGTGCTAGAGATGTTAGGGGCTCCTACGAGCAGTACTTC. The chain is built from TRBV20-1 and TRBJ2-7, with D possibly TRBD1 on 5 matching bases. Trimming removed 0 bases from V and 0 bases from J, with 9 bases in between. The CDR3 runs 14 residues. CDR1 and CDR2 (germline): DFQATT, SNEGSKA (reference sequence).

The chain links TRBV5-4 to TRBJ2-7; D uncertain. Germline lookup yields CDR1 SGHNT and CDR2 YYREEE (reference sequence). The CDR3 is 12 amino acids. Trimming removed 3 bases at V and 3 bases at J, with 7 bases between. CDR3 bases: TGTGCCAGCAGCTGCCCAATCTACGAGCAGTACTTC. This codes for CASSCPIYEQYF.

In this sample, this clonotype turned up many times. The genes are TRBV5-1 and TRBJ2-3, with 7 bases fitting TRBD1. Germline V gene data show CDR1 as SGHRS and CDR2 as YFSETQ. Germline trimming cut 4 bases from V and 3 bases from J; bases unmatched to any gene: 5. The CDR3 spans 14 residues. The DNA for the CDR3 is TGCGCCAGCAGCCCACAGGGGCCTACAGATACGCAGTATTTT. It translates to CASSPQGPTDTQYF.